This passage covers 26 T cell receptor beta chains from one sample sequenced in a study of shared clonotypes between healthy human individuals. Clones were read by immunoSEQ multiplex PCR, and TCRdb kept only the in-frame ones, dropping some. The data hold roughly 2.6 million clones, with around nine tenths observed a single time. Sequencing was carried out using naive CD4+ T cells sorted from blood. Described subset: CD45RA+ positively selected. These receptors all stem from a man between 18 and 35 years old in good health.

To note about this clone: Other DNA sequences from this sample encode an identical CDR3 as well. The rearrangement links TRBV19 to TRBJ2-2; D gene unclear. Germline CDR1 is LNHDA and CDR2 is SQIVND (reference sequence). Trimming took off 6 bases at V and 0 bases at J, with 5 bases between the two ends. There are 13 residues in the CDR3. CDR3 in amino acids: CASSRSNTGELFF. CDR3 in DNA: TGTGCCAGTAGCCGATCGAACACCGGGGAGCTGTTTTTT. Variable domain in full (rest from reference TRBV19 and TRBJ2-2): DGGITQSPKYLFRKEGQNVTLSCEQNLNHDAMYWYRQDPGQGLRLIYYSQIVNDFQKGDIAEGYSVSREKKESFPLTVTSAQKNPTAFYLCASSRSNTGELFFGEGSRLTVL.

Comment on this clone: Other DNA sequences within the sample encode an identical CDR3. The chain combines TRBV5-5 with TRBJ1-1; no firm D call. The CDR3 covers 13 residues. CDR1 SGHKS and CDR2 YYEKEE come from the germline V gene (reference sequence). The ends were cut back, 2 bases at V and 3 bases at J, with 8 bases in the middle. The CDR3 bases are TGTGCCAGCAGCTTTAGTACCGACACTGAAGCTTTCTTT. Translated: CASSFSTDTEAFF.

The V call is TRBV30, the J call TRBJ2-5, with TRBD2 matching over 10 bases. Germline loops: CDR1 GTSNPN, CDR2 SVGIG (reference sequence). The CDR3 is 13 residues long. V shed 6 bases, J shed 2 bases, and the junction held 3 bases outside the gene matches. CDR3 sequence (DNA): TGTGCCTGTACGACTAGCGGGCAAGAGACCCAGTACTTC. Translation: CACTTSGQETQYF.

The CDR3: CASSRSGTDSNEKLFF. CDR3 DNA sequence: TGCGCCAGCAGCCGATCCGGGACGGACTCTAATGAAAAACTGTTTTTT. The chain links TRBV5-1 to TRBJ1-4; tentatively, D is TRBD1 (5 bases). The CDR3 has 16 amino acids. The V end lost 4 bases, the J end lost 3 bases, and 16 bases lay between the germline ends. Germline loops: CDR1 SGHRS, CDR2 YFSETQ.

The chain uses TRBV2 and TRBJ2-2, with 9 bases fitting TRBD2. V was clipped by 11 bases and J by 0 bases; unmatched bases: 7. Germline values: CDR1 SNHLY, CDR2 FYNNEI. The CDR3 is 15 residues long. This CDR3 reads CASRAGGANTGELFF. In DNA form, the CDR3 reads TGTGCCTCCCGCGCGGGGGGGGCGAACACCGGGGAGCTGTTTTTT.

The CDR3 is CASTNRGGYTF. Here the CDR3 DNA reads TGTGCCAGCACGAACCGAGGTGGCTACACCTTC. The V and J genes are TRBV6-5 and TRBJ1-2; no firm D call. From germline, CDR1 is MNHEY and CDR2 SVGAGI. The CDR3 sequence is 11 residues long. V lost 7 bases and J lost 7, with 10 bases in between.

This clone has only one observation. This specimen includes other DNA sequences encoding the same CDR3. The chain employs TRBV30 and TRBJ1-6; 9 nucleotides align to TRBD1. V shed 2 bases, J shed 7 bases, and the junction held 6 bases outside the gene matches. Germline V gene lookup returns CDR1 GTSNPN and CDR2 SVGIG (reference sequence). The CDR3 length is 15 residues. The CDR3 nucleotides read TGTGCCTGGAGTTCCGGACAGGGGAGGAATTCACCCCTCCACTTT. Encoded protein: CAWSSGQGRNSPLHF.

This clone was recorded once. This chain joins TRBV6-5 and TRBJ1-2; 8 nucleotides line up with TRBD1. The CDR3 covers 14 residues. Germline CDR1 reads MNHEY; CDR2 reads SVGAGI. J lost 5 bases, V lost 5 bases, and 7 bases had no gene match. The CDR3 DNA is TGTGCCAGCAGTAGCGGACAGGGCCCTTATGGCTACACCTTC. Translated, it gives CASSSGQGPYGYTF.

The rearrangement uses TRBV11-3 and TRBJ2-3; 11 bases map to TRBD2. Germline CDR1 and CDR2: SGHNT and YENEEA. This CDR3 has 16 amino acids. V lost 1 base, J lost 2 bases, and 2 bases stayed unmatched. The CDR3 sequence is CASSLGLAGTTDTQYF. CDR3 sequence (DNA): TGTGCCAGCAGCTTAGGACTAGCGGGGACCACAGATACGCAGTATTTT.

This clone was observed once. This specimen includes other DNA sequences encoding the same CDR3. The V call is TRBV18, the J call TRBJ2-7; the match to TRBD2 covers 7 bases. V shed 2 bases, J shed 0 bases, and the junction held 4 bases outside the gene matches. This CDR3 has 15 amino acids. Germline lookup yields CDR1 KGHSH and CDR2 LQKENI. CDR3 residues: CASSPGTSASYEQYF. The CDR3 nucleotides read TGTGCCAGCTCACCAGGAACTAGCGCCTCCTACGAGCAGTACTTC.

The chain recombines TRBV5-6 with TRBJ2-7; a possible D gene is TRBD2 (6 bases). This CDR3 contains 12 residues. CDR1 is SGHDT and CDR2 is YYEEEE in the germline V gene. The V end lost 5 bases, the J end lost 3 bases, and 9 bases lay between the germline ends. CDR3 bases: TGTGCCAGCAGTCGGGACTTCTACGAGCAGTACTTC. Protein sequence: CASSRDFYEQYF.

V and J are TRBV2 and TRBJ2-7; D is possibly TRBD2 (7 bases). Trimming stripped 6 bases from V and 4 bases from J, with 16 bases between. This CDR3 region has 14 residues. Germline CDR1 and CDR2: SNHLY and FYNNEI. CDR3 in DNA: TGTGCCAGCAGCCAACGACGGGGGGCTTACGAGCAGTACTTC. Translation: CASSQRRGAYEQYF.

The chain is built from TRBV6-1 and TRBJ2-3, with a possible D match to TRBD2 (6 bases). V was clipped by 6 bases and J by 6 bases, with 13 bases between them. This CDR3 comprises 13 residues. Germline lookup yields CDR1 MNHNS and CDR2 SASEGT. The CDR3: CASREGPADTQYF. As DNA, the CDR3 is TGTGCCAGCAGGGAGGGGCCGGCGGATACGCAGTATTTT.

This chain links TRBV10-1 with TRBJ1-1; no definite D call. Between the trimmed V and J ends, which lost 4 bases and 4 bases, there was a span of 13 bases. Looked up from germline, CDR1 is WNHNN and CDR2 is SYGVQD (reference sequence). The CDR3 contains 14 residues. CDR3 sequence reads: CASSAQPAGTEAFF. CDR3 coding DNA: TGCGCCAGCAGTGCACAACCAGCGGGCACTGAAGCTTTCTTT.

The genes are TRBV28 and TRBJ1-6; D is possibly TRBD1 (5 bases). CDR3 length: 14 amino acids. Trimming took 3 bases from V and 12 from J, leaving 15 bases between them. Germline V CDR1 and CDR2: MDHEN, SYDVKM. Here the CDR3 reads CASSLPSGGVPLHF. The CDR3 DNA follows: TGTGCCAGCAGTTTGCCCTCCGGGGGGGTACCCCTCCACTTT.

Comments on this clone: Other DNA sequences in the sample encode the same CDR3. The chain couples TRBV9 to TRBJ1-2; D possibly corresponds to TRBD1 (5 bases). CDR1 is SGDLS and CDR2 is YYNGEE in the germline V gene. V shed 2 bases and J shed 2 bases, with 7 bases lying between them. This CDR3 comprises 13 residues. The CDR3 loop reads CASSVQGNYGYTF. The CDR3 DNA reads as TGTGCCAGCAGCGTTCAGGGAAACTATGGCTACACCTTC. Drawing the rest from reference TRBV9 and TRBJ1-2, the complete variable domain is DSGVTQTPKHLITATGQRVTLRCSPRSGDLSVYWYQQSLDQGLQFLIQYYNGEERAKGNILERFSAQQFPDLHSELNLSSLELGDSALYFCASSVQGNYGYTFGSGTRLTVV.

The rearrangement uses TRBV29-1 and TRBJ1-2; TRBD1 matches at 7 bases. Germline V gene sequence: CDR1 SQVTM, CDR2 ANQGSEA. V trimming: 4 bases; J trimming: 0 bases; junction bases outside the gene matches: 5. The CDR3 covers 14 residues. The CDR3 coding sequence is TGCAGCGTTGCGGGGACAGAAGCTAACTATGGCTACACCTTC. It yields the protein CSVAGTEANYGYTF. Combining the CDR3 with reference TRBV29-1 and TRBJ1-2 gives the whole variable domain SAVISQKPSRDICQRGTSLTIQCQVDSQVTMMFWYRQQPGQSLTLIATANQGSEATYESGFVIDKFPISRPNLTFSTLTVSNMSPEDSSIYLCSVAGTEANYGYTFGSGTRLTVV.

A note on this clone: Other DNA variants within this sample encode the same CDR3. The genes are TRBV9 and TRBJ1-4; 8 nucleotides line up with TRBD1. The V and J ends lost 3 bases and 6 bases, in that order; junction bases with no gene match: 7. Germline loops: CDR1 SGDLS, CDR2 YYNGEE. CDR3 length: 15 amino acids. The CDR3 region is CASSAPGTGYEKLFF. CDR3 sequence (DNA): TGTGCCAGCAGCGCGCCCGGGACAGGATATGAAAAACTGTTTTTT.

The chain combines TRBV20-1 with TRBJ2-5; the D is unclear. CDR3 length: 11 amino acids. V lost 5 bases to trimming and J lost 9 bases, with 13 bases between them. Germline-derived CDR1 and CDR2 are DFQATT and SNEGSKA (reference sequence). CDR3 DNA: TGCAGTGCTCACCTACTTGGGGCCCAGTACTTC. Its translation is CSAHLLGAQYF.

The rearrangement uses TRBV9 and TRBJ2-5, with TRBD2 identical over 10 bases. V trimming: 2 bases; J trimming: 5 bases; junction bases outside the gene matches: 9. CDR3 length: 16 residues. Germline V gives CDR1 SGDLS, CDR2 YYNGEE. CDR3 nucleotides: TGTGCCAGCAGCGTTCGAGCGGGAGGGCCGCTTGAGACCCAGTACTTC. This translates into CASSVRAGGPLETQYF. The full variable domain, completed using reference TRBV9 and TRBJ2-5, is DSGVTQTPKHLITATGQRVTLRCSPRSGDLSVYWYQQSLDQGLQFLIQYYNGEERAKGNILERFSAQQFPDLHSELNLSSLELGDSALYFCASSVRAGGPLETQYFGPGTRLLVL.

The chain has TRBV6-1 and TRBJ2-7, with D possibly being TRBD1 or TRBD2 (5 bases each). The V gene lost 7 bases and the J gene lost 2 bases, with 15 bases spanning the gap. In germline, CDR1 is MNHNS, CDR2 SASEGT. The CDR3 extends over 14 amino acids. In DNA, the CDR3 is TGTGCCAGCATAGGGACCGCCGCCGCCTACGAGCAGTACTTC. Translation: CASIGTAAAYEQYF.

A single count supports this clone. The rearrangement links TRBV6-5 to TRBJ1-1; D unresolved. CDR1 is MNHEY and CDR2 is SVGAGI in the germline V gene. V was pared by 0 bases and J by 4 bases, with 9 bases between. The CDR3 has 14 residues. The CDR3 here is CASSYSTASTEAFF. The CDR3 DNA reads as TGTGCCAGCAGTTACTCGACTGCCTCCACTGAAGCTTTCTTT.

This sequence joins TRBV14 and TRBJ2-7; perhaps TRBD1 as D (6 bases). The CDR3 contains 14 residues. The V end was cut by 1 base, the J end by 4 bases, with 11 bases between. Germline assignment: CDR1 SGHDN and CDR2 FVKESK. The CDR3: CASSQGAGDYEQYF. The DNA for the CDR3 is TGTGCCAGCAGCCAAGGGGCAGGGGATTACGAGCAGTACTTC.

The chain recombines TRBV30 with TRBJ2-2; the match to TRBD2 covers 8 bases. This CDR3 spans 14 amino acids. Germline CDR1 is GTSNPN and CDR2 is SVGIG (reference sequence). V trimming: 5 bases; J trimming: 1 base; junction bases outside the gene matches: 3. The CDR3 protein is CAWAGLVNTGELFF. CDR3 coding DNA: TGTGCCTGGGCGGGACTAGTGAACACCGGGGAGCTGTTTTTT.

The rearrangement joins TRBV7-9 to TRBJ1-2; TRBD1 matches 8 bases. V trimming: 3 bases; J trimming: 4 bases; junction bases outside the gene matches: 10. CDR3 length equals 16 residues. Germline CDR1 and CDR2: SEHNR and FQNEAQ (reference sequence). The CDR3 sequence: CASSFSNGQGGYGYTF. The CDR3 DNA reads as TGTGCCAGCAGCTTTAGTAACGGACAGGGAGGCTATGGCTACACCTTC.

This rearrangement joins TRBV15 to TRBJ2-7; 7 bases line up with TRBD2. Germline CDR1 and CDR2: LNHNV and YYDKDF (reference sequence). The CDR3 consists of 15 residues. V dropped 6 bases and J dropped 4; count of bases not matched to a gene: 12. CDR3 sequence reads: CATSSGSAAGYEQYF. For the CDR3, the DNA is TGTGCCACCAGTTCGGGATCGGCAGCGGGGTACGAGCAGTACTTC.